These T cell receptor beta chains were read from a single sample in a study of blood T cell repertoires in COVID-19. Clones were sequenced by immunoSEQ multiplex PCR, and TCRdb holds only the in-frame ones, with some missing. The table lists hundreds of thousands of clones, over 70% of them singletons. Specimen: peripheral blood. These receptors all stem from a woman between 45 and 60 years old with COVID-19, enrolled during active disease. CDR3s include the opening cysteine and the closing phenylalanine or tryptophan. The D gene is left open where the match is weak. Only some rows state a clone size, as once, few, many or a class for expanded clones.

J gene: TRBJ2-7; clone size: -; V gene: TRBV5-4; D gene: TRBD1; CDR3 length: 14; CDR3 protein: CASSFGQGDYEQYF; CDR3 DNA: TGTGCCAGCAGCTTTGGGCAGGGGGACTACGAGCAGTACTTC
J gene: TRBJ2-5; clone size: -; V gene: TRBV6-5; D gene: -; CDR3 length: 13; CDR3 protein: CASSRWGRETQYF; CDR3 DNA: TGTGCCAGCAGCCGCTGGGGCCGGGAGACCCAGTACTTC
J gene: TRBJ1-1; clone size: -; V gene: TRBV5-1; D gene: -; CDR3 length: 11; CDR3 protein: CASSFGQEAFF; CDR3 DNA: TGCGCCAGCAGCTTCGGACAGGAAGCTTTCTTT
J gene: TRBJ1-6; clone size: few; V gene: TRBV13; D gene: -; CDR3 length: 15; CDR3 protein: CASSLEGAYNSPLHF; CDR3 DNA: TGTGCCAGCAGCTTAGAAGGGGCCTATAATTCACCCCTCCACTTT
J gene: TRBJ2-5; clone size: -; V gene: TRBV11-3; D gene: -; CDR3 length: 12; CDR3 protein: CASSFSSGTQYF; CDR3 DNA: TGTGCCAGCAGCTTTTCCTCGGGGACCCAGTACTTC
J gene: TRBJ2-1; clone size: -; V gene: TRBV3-1/TRBV3-2; D gene: -; CDR3 length: 18; CDR3 protein: CASSQKSPTSHSYNEQFF; CDR3 DNA: TGTGCCAGCAGCCAAAAAAGCCCAACCTCGCACTCCTACAATGAGCAGTTCTTC
J gene: TRBJ1-2; clone size: -; V gene: TRBV19; D gene: TRBD1; CDR3 length: 15; CDR3 protein: CASTIGQGASYGYTF; CDR3 DNA: TGTGCCAGTACCATCGGACAGGGGGCTTCCTATGGCTACACCTTC
J gene: TRBJ2-5; clone size: -; V gene: TRBV7-9; D gene: TRBD1; CDR3 length: 16; CDR3 protein: CASSLARGQGEETQYF; CDR3 DNA: TGTGCCAGCAGCTTAGCGCGAGGGCAGGGGGAAGAGACCCAGTACTTC
J gene: TRBJ2-7; clone size: -; V gene: TRBV7-9; D gene: TRBD1; CDR3 length: 15; CDR3 protein: CASSPPGTGSNEQYF; CDR3 DNA: TGTGCCAGCAGCCCACCCGGGACAGGGTCCAACGAGCAGTACTTC
J gene: TRBJ1-5; clone size: -; V gene: TRBV28; D gene: TRBD1; CDR3 length: 15; CDR3 protein: CASSTGQGGNQPQHF; CDR3 DNA: TGTGCCAGCAGTACCGGACAGGGCGGCAATCAGCCCCAGCATTTT
J gene: TRBJ1-1; clone size: -; V gene: TRBV9; D gene: TRBD1; CDR3 length: 18; CDR3 protein: CASSVIGTGGERKHEAFF; CDR3 DNA: TGTGCCAGCAGCGTAATAGGGACAGGGGGCGAAAGAAAACATGAAGCTTTCTTT
J gene: TRBJ2-2; clone size: -; V gene: TRBV7-9; D gene: -; CDR3 length: 16; CDR3 protein: CASSSRLTLNTGELFF; CDR3 DNA: TGTGCCAGCAGCTCCCGACTAACGTTGAACACCGGGGAGCTGTTTTTT
J gene: TRBJ2-1; clone size: -; V gene: TRBV29-1; D gene: TRBD1; CDR3 length: 13; CDR3 protein: CSVEEQGNNEQFF; CDR3 DNA: TGCAGCGTTGAAGAACAGGGGAACAATGAGCAGTTCTTC
J gene: TRBJ2-7; clone size: -; V gene: TRBV4-2; D gene: TRBD2; CDR3 length: 15; CDR3 protein: CASSQELAGVSEQYF; CDR3 DNA: TGTGCCAGCAGCCAAGAATTAGCGGGAGTCTCCGAGCAGTACTTC
J gene: TRBJ1-2; clone size: -; V gene: TRBV6-5; D gene: -; CDR3 length: 15; CDR3 protein: CASSPGGPPNYGYTF; CDR3 DNA: TGTGCCAGCAGCCCGGGGGGCCCTCCTAACTATGGCTACACCTTC
J gene: TRBJ2-7; clone size: once; V gene: TRBV9; D gene: -; CDR3 length: 14; CDR3 protein: CASSPLGSSYEQYF; CDR3 DNA: TGTGCCAGCAGCCCCCTTGGGAGTAGCTACGAGCAGTACTTC
J gene: TRBJ2-6; clone size: -; V gene: TRBV24-1; D gene: -; CDR3 length: 21; CDR3 protein: CATSDLTTDEVIIPGANVLTF; CDR3 DNA: TGTGCCACCAGTGACCTGACGACAGACGAGGTCATAATCCCTGGGGCCAACGTCCTGACTTTC
J gene: TRBJ1-2; clone size: -; V gene: TRBV27; D gene: TRBD1; CDR3 length: 13; CDR3 protein: CASRLGTGLGYTF; CDR3 DNA: TGTGCCAGCAGGCTCGGGACAGGGTTGGGCTACACCTTC
J gene: TRBJ1-2; clone size: -; V gene: TRBV19; D gene: TRBD1; CDR3 length: 16; CDR3 protein: CASSSLRDRAFYGYTF; CDR3 DNA: TGTGCCAGTAGCTCCCTCCGGGACAGGGCCTTCTATGGCTACACCTTC
J gene: TRBJ2-5; clone size: -; V gene: TRBV12-1; D gene: -; CDR3 length: 15; CDR3 protein: CASSQFDRVQETQYF; CDR3 DNA: TGTGCCAGCAGCCAATTTGACAGGGTCCAAGAGACCCAGTACTTC
J gene: TRBJ2-4; clone size: -; V gene: TRBV12-2; D gene: -; CDR3 length: 15; CDR3 protein: CASRRRTVAKNIQYF; CDR3 DNA: TGTGCAAGTCGCCGACGGACAGTAGCCAAAAACATTCAGTACTTC
J gene: TRBJ2-7; clone size: -; V gene: TRBV5-1; D gene: -; CDR3 length: 14; CDR3 protein: CASSPWAPSYEQYF; CDR3 DNA: TGCGCCAGCAGCCCCTGGGCCCCCTCCTACGAGCAGTACTTC
J gene: TRBJ1-5; clone size: -; V gene: TRBV30; D gene: -; CDR3 length: 13; CDR3 protein: CAWSVSGNQPQHF; CDR3 DNA: TGTGCCTGGAGTGTTTCGGGCAATCAGCCCCAGCATTTT
J gene: TRBJ1-4; clone size: -; V gene: TRBV11-2; D gene: -; CDR3 length: 16; CDR3 protein: CASSLEYREYNEKLFF; CDR3 DNA: TGTGCCAGCAGCTTAGAATATAGGGAGTACAATGAAAAACTGTTTTTT
J gene: TRBJ2-2; clone size: -; V gene: TRBV24-1; D gene: TRBD1; CDR3 length: 14; CDR3 protein: CATKGQGDNGELFF; CDR3 DNA: TGTGCCACCAAGGGACAGGGTGATAACGGGGAGCTGTTTTTT
J gene: TRBJ1-5; clone size: few; V gene: TRBV19; D gene: -; CDR3 length: 14; CDR3 protein: CASTIGGPEGPQHF; CDR3 DNA: TGTGCCAGTACCATCGGGGGGCCTGAGGGGCCCCAGCATTTT
J gene: TRBJ1-3; clone size: -; V gene: TRBV6-5; D gene: -; CDR3 length: 15; CDR3 protein: CASSLTPTEGNTIYF; CDR3 DNA: TGTGCCAGCAGTTTAACCCCAACTGAGGGAAACACCATATATTTT
J gene: TRBJ2-5; clone size: once; V gene: TRBV12-3/TRBV12-4; D gene: -; CDR3 length: 12; CDR3 protein: CASSFGGETQYF; CDR3 DNA: TGTGCCAGCAGTTTTGGCGGGGAGACCCAGTACTTC
J gene: TRBJ2-1; clone size: -; V gene: TRBV30; D gene: TRBD2; CDR3 length: 16; CDR3 protein: CAWCPGTSGRAREQFF; CDR3 DNA: TGTGCCTGGTGCCCAGGGACTAGCGGGAGGGCCCGTGAGCAGTTCTTC
J gene: TRBJ2-1; clone size: -; V gene: TRBV18; D gene: -; CDR3 length: 11; CDR3 protein: CASSPSYEQFF; CDR3 DNA: TGTGCCAGCTCGCCTAGCTATGAGCAGTTCTTC
J gene: TRBJ2-5; clone size: many; V gene: TRBV28; D gene: TRBD2; CDR3 length: 15; CDR3 protein: CASSLSSAGAETQYF; CDR3 DNA: TGTGCCAGCAGTTTATCCTCAGCGGGAGCGGAGACCCAGTACTTC
J gene: TRBJ1-2; clone size: -; V gene: TRBV28; D gene: TRBD1; CDR3 length: 17; CDR3 protein: CASSLLGTEVFGYGYTF; CDR3 DNA: TGTGCCAGCAGTTTATTGGGGACAGAGGTGTTTGGCTATGGCTACACCTTC
J gene: TRBJ1-1; clone size: few; V gene: TRBV11-3; D gene: TRBD1; CDR3 length: 13; CDR3 protein: CASSSTGVQAAFF; CDR3 DNA: TGTGCCAGCAGCTCTACAGGGGTCCAGGCAGCTTTCTTT
J gene: TRBJ2-1; clone size: -; V gene: TRBV5-5; D gene: -; CDR3 length: 17; CDR3 protein: CASSLARTARVYNEQFF; CDR3 DNA: TGTGCCAGCAGCTTGGCCCGGACAGCCCGGGTTTACAATGAGCAGTTCTTC
J gene: TRBJ2-7; clone size: -; V gene: TRBV19; D gene: -; CDR3 length: 13; CDR3 protein: CATAPAVSYEQYF; CDR3 DNA: TGTGCCACCGCTCCAGCGGTCTCCTACGAGCAGTACTTC
J gene: TRBJ1-3; clone size: -; V gene: TRBV6-5; D gene: -; CDR3 length: 15; CDR3 protein: CASSYWGGAGNTIYF; CDR3 DNA: TGTGCCAGCAGTTACTGGGGGGGCGCGGGAAACACCATATATTTT
J gene: TRBJ1-2; clone size: -; V gene: TRBV11-2; D gene: TRBD1; CDR3 length: 15; CDR3 protein: CASSLAPDREGGYTF; CDR3 DNA: TGTGCCAGCAGCTTAGCCCCGGACAGGGAGGGCGGCTACACCTTC
J gene: TRBJ2-1; clone size: few; V gene: TRBV5-4; D gene: TRBD2; CDR3 length: 15; CDR3 protein: CASSDQREHNGEQFF; CDR3 DNA: TGTGCCAGCAGCGACCAGCGGGAGCATAATGGTGAGCAGTTCTTC
J gene: TRBJ1-1; clone size: once; V gene: TRBV6-5; D gene: -; CDR3 length: 15; CDR3 protein: CASSSRNVMNTEAFF; CDR3 DNA: TGTGCCAGCAGTTCCAGGAACGTAATGAACACTGAAGCTTTCTTT
J gene: TRBJ2-1; clone size: once; V gene: TRBV11-2; D gene: TRBD2; CDR3 length: 18; CDR3 protein: CASSPGTSGTLKANEQFF; CDR3 DNA: TGTGCCAGCAGCCCCGGGACTAGCGGTACCCTGAAGGCCAATGAGCAGTTCTTC
J gene: TRBJ2-1; clone size: -; V gene: TRBV7-8; D gene: -; CDR3 length: 14; CDR3 protein: CASSFEVGSNEQFF; CDR3 DNA: TGTGCCAGCAGCTTCGAGGTAGGATCCAATGAGCAGTTCTTC
J gene: TRBJ2-5; clone size: -; V gene: TRBV5-8; D gene: -; CDR3 length: 16; CDR3 protein: CASSPSPGHLFKTQYF; CDR3 DNA: TGTGCCAGCAGCCCCTCCCCGGGACACCTTTTCAAGACCCAGTACTTC
J gene: TRBJ2-7; clone size: -; V gene: TRBV14; D gene: -; CDR3 length: 14; CDR3 protein: CASSQAVSSYEQYF; CDR3 DNA: TGTGCCAGCAGCCAAGCGGTGAGCTCCTACGAGCAGTACTTC
J gene: TRBJ2-3; clone size: -; V gene: TRBV7-3; D gene: -; CDR3 length: 15; CDR3 protein: CASSLGRLTTDTQYF; CDR3 DNA: TGTGCCAGCAGCTTAGGTCGACTAACCACAGATACGCAGTATTTT
J gene: TRBJ1-5; clone size: -; V gene: TRBV19; D gene: TRBD1; CDR3 length: 14; CDR3 protein: CASSRGQGLQPQHF; CDR3 DNA: TGTGCCAGTAGTCGCGGACAGGGACTACAGCCCCAGCATTTT
J gene: TRBJ1-3; clone size: -; V gene: TRBV7-2; D gene: -; CDR3 length: 17; CDR3 protein: CASSRSRGGNSGNTIYF; CDR3 DNA: TGTGCCAGCAGCCGTAGTCGGGGCGGGAACTCTGGAAACACCATATATTTT
J gene: TRBJ2-2; clone size: -; V gene: TRBV19; D gene: TRBD1; CDR3 length: 15; CDR3 protein: CASKKGQENTGELFF; CDR3 DNA: TGTGCCAGTAAGAAGGGACAGGAGAACACCGGGGAGCTGTTTTTT
J gene: TRBJ2-3; clone size: -; V gene: TRBV5-1; D gene: TRBD1; CDR3 length: 16; CDR3 protein: CASSLDRGTSTDTQYF; CDR3 DNA: TGCGCCAGCAGCTTAGACAGGGGAACTAGCACAGATACGCAGTATTTT
J gene: TRBJ2-7; clone size: -; V gene: TRBV11-2; D gene: TRBD2; CDR3 length: 15; CDR3 protein: CASRETAGVSHEQYF; CDR3 DNA: TGTGCCAGCAGGGAAACAGCGGGAGTTAGCCACGAGCAGTACTTC
J gene: TRBJ2-1; clone size: once; V gene: TRBV14; D gene: TRBD1; CDR3 length: 22; CDR3 protein: CASSLKARDRGTSGRPYNEQFF; CDR3 DNA: TGTGCCAGCAGCCTAAAGGCGCGGGACAGGGGTACTAGCGGACGACCCTACAATGAGCAGTTCTTC
J gene: TRBJ2-1; clone size: -; V gene: TRBV9; D gene: -; CDR3 length: 11; CDR3 protein: CASSSRNEQFF; CDR3 DNA: TGTGCCAGCAGCTCCCGCAATGAGCAGTTCTTC
J gene: TRBJ2-1; clone size: -; V gene: TRBV25-1; D gene: TRBD2; CDR3 length: 16; CDR3 protein: CASSELTSGNYNEQFF; CDR3 DNA: TGTGCCAGCAGTGAATTAACTAGCGGGAATTACAATGAGCAGTTCTTC